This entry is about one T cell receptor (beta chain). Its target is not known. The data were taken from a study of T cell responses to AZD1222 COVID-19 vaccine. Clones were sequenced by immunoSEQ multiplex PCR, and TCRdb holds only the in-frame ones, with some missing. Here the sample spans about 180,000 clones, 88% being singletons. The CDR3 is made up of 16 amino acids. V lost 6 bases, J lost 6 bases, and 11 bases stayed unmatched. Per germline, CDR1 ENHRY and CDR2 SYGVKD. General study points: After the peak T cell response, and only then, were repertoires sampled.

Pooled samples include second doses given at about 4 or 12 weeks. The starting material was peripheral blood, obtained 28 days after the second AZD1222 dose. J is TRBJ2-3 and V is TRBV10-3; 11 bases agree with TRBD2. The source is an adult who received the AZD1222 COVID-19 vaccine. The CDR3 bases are TGTGCCATCAGGGACGGGACTAGCGGTGCGAGGGATACGCAGTATTTT. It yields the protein CAIRDGTSGARDTQYF.